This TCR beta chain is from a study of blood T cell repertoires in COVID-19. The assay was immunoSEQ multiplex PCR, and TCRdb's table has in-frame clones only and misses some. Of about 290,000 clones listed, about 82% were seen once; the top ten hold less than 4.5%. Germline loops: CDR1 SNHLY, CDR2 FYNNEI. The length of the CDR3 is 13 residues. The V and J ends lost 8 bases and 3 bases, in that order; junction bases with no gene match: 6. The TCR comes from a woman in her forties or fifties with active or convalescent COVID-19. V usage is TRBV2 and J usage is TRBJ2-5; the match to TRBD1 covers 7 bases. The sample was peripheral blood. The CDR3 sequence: CASLPGTEETQYF. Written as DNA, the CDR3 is TGTGCCAGCCTCCCTGGGACAGAAGAGACCCAGTACTTC.